This entry concerns a single T cell receptor beta chain. The antigen it binds to is not known. Qualities for individual bases were not recorded, and no much larger clone is one base off. The CDR3 numbers 15 residues from cysteine through phenylalanine. Only the CDR3 portion is preserved as DNA: 45 bases, with reading frame beginning at the first base. Unmatched junction bases come to 7, with V trimmed by 6 bases and J by 2 bases. The CDR1 and CDR2 encoded by the germline V gene are MRHNA and SNTAGT. The data belong to a study of cytomegalovirus exposure and HLA in healthy donors (dated by TCRdb to about 2017). For the study in its entirety: In an earlier analysis of several hundred of the donors, 276 Gb of sequence data and 100 million or so unique TCR beta sequences from roughly 190 million T cells were reported. The number of typed donors differed by locus: 629-630 for A, B, C, DRB1 and DQB1; 500 to 550 for DQA1; fewer than 610 for DPA1; and about 450 for DPB1. Of the 398 genotyped donors, about 80% fell in the genetic ancestry cluster associated with self-reported Caucasian donors. Donor age, sex, ethnicity and CMV serostatus were compiled together with the repertoire data. The study was designed to test whether signatures of past pathogen exposure could be identified by cataloging public T cell receptors. An earlier analysis of 587 of the donors used high-throughput TCR beta sequencing to judge whether each TCR beta V gene segment behaved as functional or pseudogenic. Both class I and class II loci were covered by HLA typing, at four-digit resolution. On average, about 200,000 unique TCR beta nucleotide sequences were sequenced per donor among about 400 genotyped donors of the cohort, with roughly 18% of those sequences being non-productive. The T cell repertoires of around 730 subjects were profiled by immunosequencing and related to cytomegalovirus serostatus. To predict cytomegalovirus infection status, the study brought together high-throughput TCR immunosequencing, statistical association of individual TCRs with disease status, and machine learning. A later genetic analysis took genome-wide SNP genotypes for about three fifths of the roughly 670 donors and used that subset as a discovery cohort. In the later analysis, no new phenotypic data were used to find candidate immune exposures; instead, reliance was placed on TCR beta sequences and their occurrence across donors. Roughly five DR-DQ haplotypes were treated as single units for association and clustering because of strong linkage in the cohort. About 300 gigabases of sequencing data and 78 million or so unique TCR sequences were included in an early release covering roughly 600 HLA-typed donors. In addition to the first cohort of 666 subjects, a separate validation cohort of over 90 different subjects was used. In a later analysis, previously published TCR beta repertoires from about 640 donors were re-analyzed and high-resolution HLA genotyping was added so that TCR occurrence patterns could be studied. Every repertoire in the discovery cohort had been generated on one and the same sequencing platform.

The cohort was made up of under 800 healthy bone marrow donors. At the time of sampling, all cohort members were nominally healthy, though unrecorded immune exposures were likely present. The donor tested CMV seronegative and was one of the 352 seronegative cohort members. Every donor gave a peripheral blood sample, and the peripheral blood mononuclear cells from that sample were used for TCR beta sequencing. The Qiagen DNeasy Blood Extraction Kit was used to extract genomic DNA from the blood cell samples. What the authors observed across the whole study: In this cohort, only TCR beta chains were sequenced, and detectable features were limited by the absence of alpha or paired-chain data. Correlated functional status among segregating V segments might reflect linkage disequilibrium, but an unknown experimental factor could not be ruled out. Because counts were too low, 15 or so rarely observed V segments, including chromosome 9 orphons, were excluded from the earlier analysis of 587 of the donors. In a later analysis, TCR association rates were found to vary across HLA loci, with the most associated TCRs seen for DRB1 alleles and the fewest for HLA-C alleles. In a later genetic analysis, a missense DCLRE1C variant was associated with V-gene and J-gene trimming of TCR beta chains, and the association was replicated in an independent cohort. The authors suggested that the approach could potentially be extended to other disease states and immunological phenotypes. In a later genetic analysis, fewer N-insertions in productive TCRs were reported among donors in an Asian-associated ancestry cluster than the roughly 640-donor mean. An earlier analysis of approximately 500 of the donors showed that most TCR beta V segments appeared in productive rearrangements either about 87% or about 30% of the time, which broadly matched IMGT annotations. Because the 87-base-pair reads could not distinguish some IMGT-functional V segments, including TRBV6-2 and TRBV6-3, those segments were excluded. Specific HLA alleles were associated with 18,000 or so TCR beta sequences at a false discovery rate of 0.05 in a later analysis. A further reported finding was that TCR beta sequences accurately predicted the HLA-A and HLA-B alleles for most subjects in the first cohort. In a later analysis, HLA-associated TCR beta chains showed more clonal expansion and lower generation probabilities than non-associated chains that were equally common. Because HLA typing was missing for some donors at each locus, association tests included only the typed subset. The presence/absence analyses assumed that sequencing depth was roughly uniform across donors, and that assumption may not be true. While some public TCRs were present in many individuals, most TCR sequences turned up only very rarely across donors. A cluster of highly shared sequence variants was judged likely to be a technical artifact of the sequencing pipeline. Three of the identified cytomegalovirus-associated TCR beta chains were confirmed in vitro to be specific for cytomegalovirus antigens. When HLA alleles, especially DR and DQ, strongly co-occurred, TCR associations were difficult to assign to individual alleles. A later analysis reported that several top co-occurrence clusters appeared linked to parvovirus B19, influenza, CMV and Epstein-Barr virus. Cytomegalovirus status was reported to be diagnosed by the classifier with high specificity and sensitivity in both the original and validation cohorts. In the study, 150 to 200 TCR beta chains were listed as associated with cytomegalovirus. A later analysis found that most CMV-associated TCR beta chains appeared HLA-restricted, with HLA associations seemingly driven largely by CMV exposure. For the cohort, immune exposure information was limited to CMV serostatus.

The protocol used for the library was the immunoSEQ multiplex PCR assay. The multiplex PCR relied on a mix of 60 forward primers for TCR Vbeta segments and 13 reverse primers for TCR Jbeta segments. The CDR3 region of rearranged TCR beta genes was amplified from genomic DNA by a multiplex PCR assay. On the Illumina HiSeq System, the amplified TCR beta libraries were sequenced as 87-base-pair reads. The paper's processing steps were these. A later analysis counted 75 million to 100 million unique TCR beta chains across the roughly 700 repertoires, and around 9.9 million of these chains were shared by at least two donors. To remove PCR and sequencing errors, raw reads were error-corrected and collapsed into unique sequences using a nearest-neighbor algorithm that merged closely related sequences. V, D and J gene segments were assigned by aligning CDR3 sequences to IMGT reference sequences. Each retained sequence needed at least a six-nucleotide match to both a V gene segment and a J gene segment. A rearrangement counted as productive if the CDR3 had no stop codons and remained in frame with V and J, and every other rearrangement counted as non-productive. CDR3 was defined according to IMGT convention as the region running from the second conserved V-encoded cysteine to the conserved J-encoded phenylalanine. The earlier analysis of roughly 590 of the donors excluded sequences that lacked an unambiguous match to a single V gene segment. In an earlier analysis of some 590 of the donors, a V segment was called functional when productive rearrangements were above 56.7%, and segregating when the standard deviation between donors exceeded 5%. To diagnose cytomegalovirus status from the catalog of TCR beta chain sequences, a statistical classification framework was built. In a later analysis, TCR nucleotide sequences were compared against IMGT/GENE-DB human TR gene sequences so that V and J genes could be assigned. In a later analysis, CDR3 sequences and most-parsimonious VDJ recombination scenarios were assigned using the TCRdist pipeline. In a later analysis, every TCR beta chain was defined by the combination of its CDR3 amino acid sequence and its V-gene family, and reads without a unique V-gene family were dropped. A later analysis removed several hundred highly shared, low-generation-probability nucleotide sequences to deal with suspected cross-contamination and a sequencing artifact. For each public chain, a later analysis derived a clonal expansion index from normalized ranks of inferred template counts within each repertoire. A later analysis computed generation probabilities with a VDJ recombination model fitted to out-of-frame rearrangements, and checked the results against IGoR. In a later analysis, hypergeometric tests were used to score TCR-TCR, TCR-HLA and TCR-CMV co-occurrence, with a repertoire-size bias correction applied to TCR pairs. A later analysis estimated false discovery rates by permuting HLA or CMV assignments 20 times. In a later analysis, co-occurring TCRs were grouped using DBSCAN, with TCRdist sequence similarity added in when clustering inside HLA-allele-positive subsets. Repertoires with fewer than 30,000 or more than 120,000 public chains were left out of co-occurrence clustering, as were five repertoires with anomalous nucleotide sharing. This immuneACCESS table, as held by TCRdb, lists in-frame sequences with V and J called but not all clones. Of the missing ones, under half trace to an unresolved V gene in checked studies; the others have no known cause. The DNA was the basis for D and trimming; V, J and clone size are from that table. This sample gives 110,000 to 150,000 clones in total; roughly 78% of them show up just once. The ten largest clones add up to 2.2% of the sample.

This TCR was sampled from a man aged 25-45 years in good health and CMV-seronegative. Sequences were obtained from PBMCs. This chain joins TRBV6-4 to TRBJ2-1, with 7 bases matching TRBD2. The DNA is TGTGCCAGCAGCTCACTAGCGACCACCTACAATGAGCAGTTCTTC. It specifies CASSSLATTYNEQFF.